Presented here are 20 T cell receptor beta chains from one specimen sequenced in a study of cytomegalovirus exposure and HLA in healthy donors. The PCR contained 60 Vbeta and 13 Jbeta primers. Using immunoSEQ multiplex PCR, the repertoire was profiled, and TCRdb retains in-frame clones only, with some absent. The sample lists 150,000 to 200,000 clones; about 81% were seen once. Material for sequencing was PBMCs. These receptor sequences come from a woman between 18 and 29 years old in good health and CMV-seronegative.

A single count supports this clone. This chain joins TRBV9 and TRBJ2-1; 8 bases map to TRBD2. The CDR3 length is 17 residues. The germline CDR1 and CDR2 sequences are SGDLS and YYNGEE. V gave up 0 bases and J gave up 4 bases; unmatched junction bases: 9. As DNA, the CDR3 is TGTGCCAGCAGCGTAGGCAACGGGAGGGCCGATTACAATGAGCAGTTCTTC. Amino acid sequence: CASSVGNGRADYNEQFF.

The chain links TRBV5-4 to TRBJ2-1; 7 bases match TRBD2. Germline V gene sequence: CDR1 SGHNT, CDR2 YYREEE (reference sequence). CDR3 length equals 15 residues. The V and J ends lost 3 bases and 4 bases, in that order; junction bases with no gene match: 7. CDR3 sequence (DNA): TGTGCCAGCAGCTACACTAGCGCGCCTTACAATGAGCAGTTCTTC. Amino acids: CASSYTSAPYNEQFF.

The V and J genes are TRBV6-5 and TRBJ1-6; D is possibly TRBD1 (5 bases). CDR1 MNHEY and CDR2 SVGAGI come from the germline V gene. Trimming took off 0 bases at V and 16 bases at J, with 19 bases between the two ends. The CDR3 is made up of 15 amino acids. In DNA form, the CDR3 reads TGTGCCAGCAGTTACTCACAGGCGTCAGCCATTCAGCTCCACTTT. This sequence encodes CASSYSQASAIQLHF.

The rearrangement links TRBV29-1 to TRBJ2-1, with D perhaps TRBD2 (5 bases). Germline V lookup: CDR1 SQVTM, CDR2 ANQGSEA. The CDR3 is made up of 15 amino acids. Trimming shortened V by 3 bases and J by 1 base, and 13 bases separated the two germline ends. Written as DNA, the CDR3 is TGCAGCGTTGAGGTCTCTACTAGATCCTACAATGAGCAGTTCTTC. Amino acid sequence: CSVEVSTRSYNEQFF.

This clone was seen only a few times. This sequence joins TRBV28 and TRBJ1-5, with 8 positions matching TRBD1. The CDR3 totals 14 residues. Germline CDR1 and CDR2: MDHEN and SYDVKM. Trimming removed 7 bases from V and 4 bases from J; junction bases left unmatched: 6. CDR3 region: CASTRRTGNQPQHF. The CDR3 coding sequence is TGTGCCAGCACCCGAAGGACAGGGAATCAGCCCCAGCATTTT.

This clone was recorded a few times. The CDR3 protein is CASSLASGGPTEAFF. The CDR3 DNA follows: TGCGCCAGCAGCTTGGCCTCAGGGGGACCCACTGAAGCTTTCTTT. The rearrangement uses TRBV5-1 and TRBJ1-1, with TRBD1 identical over 7 bases. Trimming at V came to 0 bases and at J to 4 bases, leaving 6 bases not matched to a gene. Looked up from germline, CDR1 is SGHRS and CDR2 is YFSETQ. The CDR3 consists of 15 residues.

V usage is TRBV2 and J usage is TRBJ2-7; TRBD1 matches at 7 bases. CDR3 length: 17 amino acids. Germline CDR1 is SNHLY and CDR2 is FYNNEI. V dropped 5 bases and J dropped 7; count of bases not matched to a gene: 20. The CDR3 DNA sequence: TGTGCCAGCAGTACTAACAGGGAAGCGACAGGGTCTAGGGAGCAGTACTTC. Translating it yields CASSTNREATGSREQYF.

Only one count was recorded for this clone. V and J are TRBV11-2 and TRBJ2-1; a possible D gene is TRBD2 (5 bases). There are 14 residues in the CDR3. Per germline, CDR1 SGHAT and CDR2 FQNNGV. Between the trimmed V and J ends, which lost 5 bases and 3 bases, there was a span of 11 bases. CDR3 in DNA: TGTGCCAGCAGCCCCTCCGGGGTCTACAATGAGCAGTTCTTC. It specifies CASSPSGVYNEQFF. Combining the CDR3 with reference TRBV11-2 and TRBJ2-1 gives the whole variable domain EAGVAQSPRYKIIEKRQSVAFWCNPISGHATLYWYQQILGQGPKLLIQFQNNGVVDDSQLPKDRFSAERLKGVDSTLKIQPAKLEDSAVYLCASSPSGVYNEQFFGPGTRLTVL.

The chain is built from TRBV5-1 and TRBJ1-5, with D possibly being TRBD1 (5 bases). Germline V CDR1 and CDR2: SGHRS, YFSETQ. V lost 4 bases and J lost 9, with 14 bases in between. CDR3 length equals 13 residues. CDR3 nucleotides: TGCGCCAGCAGCCCGAACCCCCAGGGGCCCCAGCATTTT. Translating it yields CASSPNPQGPQHF.

This chain links TRBV28 with TRBJ2-7; D not resolved. The CDR3 sequence is 12 residues long. Trimming shortened V by 3 bases and J by 3 bases, and 6 bases separated the two germline ends. CDR1 is MDHEN, CDR2 SYDVKM, per germline. The CDR3 spells CASSFSFYEQYF. The CDR3 DNA reads as TGTGCCAGCAGTTTTAGTTTCTACGAGCAGTACTTC.

The J gene is TRBJ2-1, the V gene TRBV4-1; the match to TRBD2 covers 7 bases. Germline V lookup: CDR1 MGHRA, CDR2 YSYEKL. The ends lost 4 bases at V and 1 base at J; junction bases unmatched: 7. CDR3 length: 16 amino acids. For the CDR3, the DNA is TGCGCCAGCAGCCTGACCCCAGCGGGGTCCTACAATGAGCAGTTCTTC. Amino acid sequence: CASSLTPAGSYNEQFF.

This clone showed up many times. V and J are TRBV5-1 and TRBJ1-6, with 9 positions matching TRBD1. The CDR3 runs 17 residues. Germline V gene sequence: CDR1 SGHRS, CDR2 YFSETQ. V lost 1 base and J lost 6; bases outside the gene matches: 8. DNA for the CDR3: TGCGCCAGCAGCTTGCTTGGACTGACAGGGGGTAATTCACCCCTCCACTTT. Protein product: CASSLLGLTGGNSPLHF.

The V call is TRBV30, the J call TRBJ1-4; a weak D match, TRBD1 (5 bases). CDR1 and CDR2 from the germline V gene are GTSNPN and SVGIG (reference sequence). This CDR3 comprises 14 residues. V was shortened by 3 bases and J by 5 bases, with 13 bases between the two germline ends. In DNA form, the CDR3 reads TGTGCCTGGAGCGCGGGACGGCGAAATGAAAAACTGTTTTTT. It specifies CAWSAGRRNEKLFF.

The chain employs TRBV30 and TRBJ1-2, with TRBD1 matching over 10 bases. The CDR3 is 14 residues long. Germline assignment: CDR1 GTSNPN and CDR2 SVGIG (reference sequence). The V gene end was trimmed by 4 bases and the J gene end by 8 bases; junction bases not matched to a gene: 10. The CDR3 region has the DNA TGTGCCTGGATTGGGACAGGGGCGTCCGGGGGCTACACCTTC. Protein sequence: CAWIGTGASGGYTF.

The chain joins TRBV6-6 to TRBJ1-5, with D perhaps matching TRBD1 (5 bases). V lost 4 bases and J lost 8, with 18 bases in between. CDR1 is MNHNY, CDR2 SVGAGI, per germline (reference sequence). This CDR3 is 15 amino acids long. CDR3 sequence reads: CASSSLTGSSEPQHF. The CDR3 bases are TGTGCCAGCAGTTCCCTTACAGGCTCGTCAGAGCCCCAGCATTTT.

This clone showed up just a few times. This same CDR3 is encoded by further DNA sequences in the sample. V and J are TRBV5-1 and TRBJ2-5, with TRBD1 matching over 11 bases. V lost 4 bases to trimming and J lost 5 bases; unmatched junction nucleotides: 4. Germline V gene data show CDR1 as SGHRS and CDR2 as YFSETQ. The CDR3 is 14 amino acids. CDR3 DNA sequence: TGCGCCAGCAGCACCGGGACAGGGGGGGAGACCCAGTACTTC. As protein: CASSTGTGGETQYF.

The rearrangement uses TRBV18 and TRBJ1-6; D uncertain. Germline loops: CDR1 KGHSH, CDR2 LQKENI. The CDR3 has 15 residues. Deletions cut 6 bases from V and 0 bases from J, with 9 bases between. Here the CDR3 reads CASSPSSSYNSPLHF. The CDR3 bases are TGTGCCAGCTCGCCAAGTAGCTCCTATAATTCACCCCTCCACTTT.

The gene calls are TRBV4-2 and TRBJ1-2, with D possibly TRBD1 on 5 matching bases. V dropped 0 bases and J dropped 5 bases, with 16 bases sitting between them. The germline V gene has CDR1 LGHNA and CDR2 YNFKEQ. The CDR3 consists of 16 residues. As DNA, the CDR3 is TGTGCCAGCAGCCAAGATTCAGGGCCCAGTGCATATGGCTACACCTTC. Residues: CASSQDSGPSAYGYTF.

The chain joins TRBV9 to TRBJ2-3; 9 bases fit TRBD1. CDR1 SGDLS and CDR2 YYNGEE come from the germline V gene. The length of the CDR3 is 15 residues. V gave up 4 bases and J gave up 5 bases; unmatched junction bases: 8. The CDR3 region has the DNA TGTGCCAGCAGCCCGGGACAGGGAATACTAGATACGCAGTATTTT. Encoded protein: CASSPGQGILDTQYF. The full variable domain, in which reference TRBV9 and TRBJ2-3 provide the parts outside the CDR3, is DSGVTQTPKHLITATGQRVTLRCSPRSGDLSVYWYQQSLDQGLQFLIQYYNGEERAKGNILERFSAQQFPDLHSELNLSSLELGDSALYFCASSPGQGILDTQYFGPGTRLTVL.

V and J are TRBV28 and TRBJ1-5, with 9 bases that match TRBD1. Germline V lookup: CDR1 MDHEN, CDR2 SYDVKM. Trimming took 5 bases from V and 7 from J; bases not matched to a gene: 24. The CDR3 is made up of 20 amino acids. DNA for the CDR3: TGTGCCAGCAGTCGACAAGACCCCCCTCGGGACAGGGAGTTTGGCCAGCCCCAGCATTTT. Translating gives CASSRQDPPRDREFGQPQHF.